This T cell receptor (beta chain) was sequenced for a study of vaccination effects on CD4 cells after COVID-19. Overall study: Every participant took two doses of the BNT162b2 or mRNA-1273 vaccine.

Points on this clone: Its antigen is unidentified.

Here immunoSEQ multiplex PCR was the method, and the copy in TCRdb shows in-frame clones only, minus some. The sample comprises more than 20,000 clones, 77% of which are singletons, and over 15% rests with the top ten. Germline CDR1 reads LNHDA; CDR2 reads SQIVND (reference sequence). The CDR3 extends over 16 amino acids. The V and J ends lost 5 bases and 0 bases respectively, with 16 bases between them. Pools of viral peptides were used by the ViraFEST assay to expand antigen-specific CD4+ T cells ahead of sequencing. Following culture for about ten days, CD4+ T cells were isolated. The person had PCR-confirmed SARS-CoV-2 infection between March and December 2020.

The V call is TRBV19, the J call TRBJ1-2; a possible D gene is TRBD1 (6 bases). The specimen was CD4+ T cells from PBMCs cultured with HCoV-NL63 spike peptides, collected before COVID-19 vaccination. The source is a human donor who had a prior SARS-CoV-2 infection. The CDR3 nucleotides read TGTGCCAGTAGTCCGGTGGGGGCAGGAGCTAACTATGGCTACACCTTC. This sequence encodes CASSPVGAGANYGYTF.